This is a list of T cell receptor beta chains from one sample in a study of neurological immune-mediated disorders. TCRdb re-called the 5' RACE reads with MiXCR, one entry per CDR3 protein. The sample has about 44,000 distinct CDR3 sequences, about 6% seen once; the top ten hold 0.55% to 0.65%. The sequenced material came from CD4+ T cells from blood. Receptors were obtained from a woman aged 40 to 49 in good health. The CDR3 runs from the conserved cysteine through the conserved F or W. D genes are given only for firm matches. Only part of the rows carry a size: once, few, many, or a class if the clone is expanded.

v_gene	len	j_gene	abundance	d_gene	CDR3aa	CDR3nt
TRBV5-1	15	TRBJ2-7	many	NA	CASSLGGLPQGEQYF	TGCGCCAGCAGCTTGGGGGGACTACCCCAGGGGGAGCAGTACTTC
TRBV7-9	15	TRBJ2-2	NA	NA	CASSLAPAHPGELFF	TGTGCCAGCAGCTTAGCGCCAGCCCATCCCGGGGAGCTGTTTTTT
TRBV5-1	13	TRBJ1-2	many	NA	CASSRESFVGYTF	TGCGCCAGCAGCCGGGAGAGCTTTGTCGGCTACACCTTC
TRBV7-8	16	TRBJ2-7	many	TRBD1	CASSSTRWTGAYEQYF	TGTGCCAGCAGCTCCACCCGCTGGACAGGGGCATACGAGCAGTACTTC
TRBV5-1	16	TRBJ2-1	many	TRBD2	CASSTSGRRTYNEQFF	TGCGCCAGCAGCACTAGCGGGAGGCGAACCTACAATGAGCAGTTCTTC
TRBV5-1	15	TRBJ2-5	many	TRBD1	CASSTTGDSGETQYF	TGCGCCAGCAGCACCACAGGGGATTCCGGGGAGACCCAGTACTTC
TRBV7-8	14	TRBJ2-7	many	NA	CASSSRDTIYEQYF	TGTGCCAGCAGCTCCCGGGACACAATCTACGAGCAGTACTTC
TRBV25-1	13	TRBJ1-3	many	NA	CASSPTGRNTIYF	TGTGCCAGCAGTCCGACGGGCAGAAACACCATATATTTT
TRBV9	13	TRBJ2-7	many	NA	CASSPAGDYEQYF	TGTGCCAGCAGCCCGGCAGGGGACTACGAGCAGTACTTC
TRBV9	15	TRBJ2-2	many	NA	CASSVIQENTGELFF	TGTGCCAGCAGCGTAATTCAAGAGAACACCGGGGAGCTGTTTTTT
TRBV25-1	11	TRBJ2-5	many	TRBD2	CASGRAETQYF	TGTGCCAGCGGGAGGGCCGAGACCCAGTACTTC
TRBV12-3/TRBV12-4	13	TRBJ2-1	many	NA	CASRPEGINEQFF	TGTGCCAGTCGCCCGGAAGGCATCAATGAGCAGTTCTTC
TRBV28	17	TRBJ2-1	many	NA	CASRAGRSGSSYNEQFF	TGTGCCAGCAGGGCAGGGAGGAGCGGAAGCTCCTACAATGAGCAGTTCTTC
TRBV2	15	TRBJ1-6	many	NA	CASSVFTGANSPLHF	TGTGCCAGCAGTGTCTTTACCGGGGCCAATTCACCCCTCCACTTT
TRBV28	13	TRBJ2-7	many	NA	CASSSPGFYEQYF	TGTGCCAGCAGTTCCCCTGGCTTCTACGAGCAGTACTTC
TRBV20-1	16	TRBJ2-2	many	NA	CSARDQGRAGTGELFF	TGCAGTGCTAGAGATCAAGGGAGAGCGGGCACCGGGGAGCTGTTTTTT
TRBV18	15	TRBJ1-1	many	NA	CASSPIGRENTEAFF	TGTGCCAGCTCACCAATTGGCAGAGAGAACACTGAAGCTTTCTTT
TRBV20-1	15	TRBJ2-5	many	TRBD2	CSAAGLAGGRGTQYF	TGCAGTGCTGCGGGACTAGCGGGAGGTCGGGGGACCCAGTACTTC
TRBV28	19	TRBJ2-6	many	TRBD1	CASSSTRDRGRSGANVLTF	TGTGCCAGCAGCTCCACGAGGGACAGGGGTCGATCTGGGGCCAACGTCCTGACTTTC
TRBV20-1	11	TRBJ2-2	many	NA	CSLRGPGELFF	TGCAGCCTGCGAGGGCCCGGGGAGCTGTTTTTT
TRBV20-1	13	TRBJ2-5	many	NA	CSARAPGLETQYF	TGCAGTGCTAGAGCACCGGGGTTAGAGACCCAGTACTTC
TRBV6-5	14	TRBJ2-1	many	NA	CASSYNTLAVEQFF	TGTGCCAGCAGTTACAATACACTAGCTGTTGAGCAGTTCTTC
TRBV28	14	TRBJ2-3	many	TRBD2	CASSRESGVNTQYF	TGTGCCAGCAGTCGGGAAAGCGGGGTAAATACGCAGTATTTT
TRBV15	17	TRBJ2-1	NA	NA	CATSPGPPEGRYNEQFF	TGTGCCACCAGCCCCGGACCCCCCGAAGGGCGCTACAATGAGCAGTTCTTC
TRBV5-6	16	TRBJ1-2	many	NA	CASSPWLGGPSYGYTF	TGTGCCAGCAGCCCCTGGTTAGGGGGTCCTAGCTATGGCTACACCTTC
TRBV29-1	15	TRBJ2-3	many	TRBD1	CSVEVQQGALNTQYF	TGCAGCGTTGAAGTTCAACAGGGGGCTTTGAATACGCAGTATTTT
TRBV6-6	14	TRBJ2-7	few	NA	CASSQQSAGYEQYF	TGTGCCAGCAGCCAACAATCGGCAGGCTACGAGCAGTACTTC
TRBV4-3	15	TRBJ2-7	many	TRBD1	CASSQGRTGSYEQYF	TGCGCCAGCAGCCAGGGGCGGACAGGGTCCTACGAGCAGTACTTC
TRBV20-1	16	TRBJ2-2	many	TRBD2	CSARGLAGGLTGELFF	TGCAGTGCTAGGGGTCTAGCGGGAGGGTTGACCGGGGAGCTGTTTTTT
TRBV7-6	14	TRBJ1-6	many	NA	CASSLTADNSPLHF	TGTGCCAGCAGCTTAACGGCAGATAATTCACCCCTCCACTTT
TRBV7-9	15	TRBJ2-1	many	NA	CASSLPGQAYNEQFF	TGTGCCAGCAGCTTACCGGGACAAGCGTACAATGAGCAGTTCTTC
TRBV24-1	14	TRBJ2-2	many	NA	CATSDQRPTGELFF	TGTGCCACCAGTGACCAGAGGCCCACCGGGGAGCTGTTTTTT
TRBV5-6	16	TRBJ1-2	many	NA	CASSSGRTERNYGYTF	TGTGCCAGCAGCTCCGGACGGACCGAAAGGAACTATGGCTACACCTTC
TRBV12-3/TRBV12-4	13	TRBJ2-7	few	NA	CASTPAPQGEQYF	TGTGCCAGCACCCCGGCCCCCCAGGGGGAGCAGTACTTC
TRBV20-1	14	TRBJ2-5	many	NA	CSASDPEPQETQYF	TGCAGTGCCAGCGACCCGGAACCACAAGAGACCCAGTACTTC
TRBV9	13	TRBJ1-2	many	NA	CASSVDTFYGYTF	TGTGCCAGCAGCGTAGACACCTTCTATGGCTACACCTTC
TRBV7-7	13	TRBJ2-5	many	NA	CASSVQKQETQYF	TGTGCTAGCAGCGTGCAGAAACAAGAGACCCAGTACTTC
TRBV18	13	TRBJ1-1	many	NA	CASSPNRPREAFF	TGTGCCAGCTCACCGAACAGGCCTCGGGAAGCTTTCTTT
TRBV12-3/TRBV12-4	11	TRBJ2-1	many	NA	CASSSRLGGFF	TGTGCCAGCAGCTCCCGACTAGGGGGGTTCTTC
TRBV10-3	19	TRBJ2-7	many	NA	CAISESGRLMLMSSYEQYF	TGTGCCATCAGTGAGTCCGGGAGACTGATGCTAATGAGCTCCTACGAGCAGTACTTC
TRBV4-3	13	TRBJ2-1	many	NA	CASSQEGHSKQFF	TGCGCCAGCAGCCAAGAAGGTCATAGCAAGCAGTTCTTC
TRBV10-3	14	TRBJ2-5	many	NA	CAISELGGQETQYF	TGTGCCATCAGTGAGTTGGGCGGCCAAGAGACCCAGTACTTC
TRBV3-1	14	TRBJ2-2	many	NA	CASTLLGSTGELFF	TGTGCCAGCACTTTGCTGGGCTCCACCGGGGAGCTGTTTTTT
TRBV27	13	TRBJ2-7	many	NA	CASREPALGEQYF	TGTGCCAGCAGAGAACCGGCTTTGGGGGAGCAGTACTTC
TRBV11-3	16	TRBJ2-1	many	TRBD2	CASSLEGGRRGNEQFF	TGTGCCAGCAGCTTAGAAGGCGGGAGGAGAGGCAATGAGCAGTTCTTC
TRBV18	13	TRBJ2-3	NA	NA	CASSRDGTDTQYF	TGTGCCAGCTCACGGGACGGTACAGATACGCAGTATTTT